Given below is one TCR beta chain in context. Lacking the conserved final phenylalanine or tryptophan, this CDR3 likely reflects a read error. This record belongs to a study of T cells after yellow fever vaccination. The germline V gene encodes CDR1 SGHRS and CDR2 YFSETQ. This CDR3 contains 13 residues. V was cut by 4 bases and J by 8 bases, with 10 bases left in between. TCRdb reprocessed the 5' RACE reads with MiXCR, giving one entry per CDR3 protein. The sample includes a few hundred thousand distinct CDR3 sequences, approximately 4% seen only once; the top ten take approximately 19%. The chain is built from TRBV5-1 and TRBJ1-6; D remains unclear. This material consisted of PBMCs, taken 15 days after the yellow fever booster vaccination. The receptor comes from a man in his late teens or twenties who received the YFV17D yellow fever vaccine. The CDR3 DNA sequence: TGCGCCAGCAGCCCGGGGAAAGATTCACCCCTCCACTTG. Translating it yields CASSPGKDSPLHL.